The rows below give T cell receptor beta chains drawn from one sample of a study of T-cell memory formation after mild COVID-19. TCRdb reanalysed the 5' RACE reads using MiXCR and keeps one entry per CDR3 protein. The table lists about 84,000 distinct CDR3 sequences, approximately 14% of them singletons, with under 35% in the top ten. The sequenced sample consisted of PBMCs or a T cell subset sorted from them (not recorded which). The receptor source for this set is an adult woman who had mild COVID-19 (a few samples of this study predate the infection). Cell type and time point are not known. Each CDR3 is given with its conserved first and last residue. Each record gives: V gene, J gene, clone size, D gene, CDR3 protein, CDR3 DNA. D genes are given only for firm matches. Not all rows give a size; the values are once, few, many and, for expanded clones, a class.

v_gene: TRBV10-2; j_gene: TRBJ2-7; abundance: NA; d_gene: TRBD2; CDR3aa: CASSASGSYEQYF; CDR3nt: TGCGCCAGCAGTGCCAGCGGGAGCTACGAGCAGTACTTC
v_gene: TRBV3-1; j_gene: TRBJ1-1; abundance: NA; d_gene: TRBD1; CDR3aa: CASSPTGRTEAFF; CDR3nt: TGTGCCAGCAGCCCGACAGGGCGGACTGAAGCTTTCTTT
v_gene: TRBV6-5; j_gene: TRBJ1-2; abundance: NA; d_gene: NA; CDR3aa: CASSFSGGRGYTF; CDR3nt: TGTGCCAGCAGTTTCAGCGGTGGTCGTGGCTACACCTTC
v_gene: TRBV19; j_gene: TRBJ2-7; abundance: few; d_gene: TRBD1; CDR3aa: CASSPGQALYEQYF; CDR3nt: TGTGCCAGTAGTCCGGGACAGGCACTCTACGAGCAGTACTTC
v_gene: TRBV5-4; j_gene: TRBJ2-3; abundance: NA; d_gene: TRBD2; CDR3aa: CASSLGAGAGDTQYF; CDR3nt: TGTGCCAGCAGCTTGGGAGCGGGGGCCGGGGATACGCAGTATTTT
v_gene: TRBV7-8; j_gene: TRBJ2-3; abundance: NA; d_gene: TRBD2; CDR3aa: CASSLARAGGLEDTQYF; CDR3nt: TGTGCCAGCAGCTTAGCCCGAGCGGGAGGGCTTGAAGATACGCAGTATTTT
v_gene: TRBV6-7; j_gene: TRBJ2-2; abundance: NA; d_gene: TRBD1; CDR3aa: CASTSGTEDSGELFF; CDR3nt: TGTGCCAGCACATCCGGGACAGAGGATTCCGGGGAGCTGTTTTTT
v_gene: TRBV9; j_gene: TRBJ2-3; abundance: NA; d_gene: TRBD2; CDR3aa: CASSDWTGPSGERAPPDTQYF; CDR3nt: TGTGCCAGCAGCGATTGGACCGGGCCTAGCGGGGAAAGGGCCCCCCCAGATACGCAGTATTTT
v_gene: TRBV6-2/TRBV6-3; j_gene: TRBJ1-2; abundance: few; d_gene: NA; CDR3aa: CASYGDTGLRYTF; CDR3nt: TGTGCCAGCTACGGCGATACAGGGTTACGCTACACCTTC
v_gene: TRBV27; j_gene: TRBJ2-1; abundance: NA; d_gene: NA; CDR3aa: CASSFHLAGSLGNEQFF; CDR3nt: TGTGCCAGCAGTTTTCACCTGGCGGGGAGTCTTGGCAATGAGCAGTTCTTC
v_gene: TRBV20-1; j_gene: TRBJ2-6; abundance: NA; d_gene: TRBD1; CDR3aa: CSASNHHRGQVLTF; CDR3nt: TGCAGTGCTTCCAACCACCACAGGGGGCAAGTCCTGACTTTC
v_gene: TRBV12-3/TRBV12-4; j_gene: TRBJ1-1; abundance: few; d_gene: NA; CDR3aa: CASSFGGALNTEAFF; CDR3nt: TGTGCCAGCAGTTTTGGGGGGGCTTTGAACACTGAAGCTTTCTTT
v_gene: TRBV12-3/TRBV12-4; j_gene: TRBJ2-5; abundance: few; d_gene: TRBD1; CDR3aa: CASSVGTGGTETQYF; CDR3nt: TGTGCCAGCAGCGTCGGGACAGGGGGGACGGAGACCCAGTACTTC
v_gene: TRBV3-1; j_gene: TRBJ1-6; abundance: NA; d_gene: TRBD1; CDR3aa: CASSLGQGVISPLHF; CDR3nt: TGTGCCAGCAGCTTGGGACAGGGGGTTATTTCACCCCTCCACTTT
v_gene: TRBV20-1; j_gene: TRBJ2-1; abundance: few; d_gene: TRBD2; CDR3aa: CSVSPGGSYNEQFF; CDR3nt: TGCAGTGTTTCCCCGGGGGGATCCTACAATGAGCAGTTCTTC
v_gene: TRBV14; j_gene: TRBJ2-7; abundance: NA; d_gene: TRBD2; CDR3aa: CASSQDNGLGLAPYEQYF; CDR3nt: TGTGCCAGCAGCCAAGATAATGGGCTAGGACTAGCGCCCTACGAGCAGTACTTC
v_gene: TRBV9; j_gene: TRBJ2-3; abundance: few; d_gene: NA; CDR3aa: CASSVHGQYPQYF; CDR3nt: TGTGCCAGCAGCGTACACGGACAATACCCGCAGTATTTT
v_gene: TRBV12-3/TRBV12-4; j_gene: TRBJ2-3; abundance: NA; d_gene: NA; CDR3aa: CASLPGRGVPDTQYF; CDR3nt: TGTGCCAGCCTTCCCGGGCGGGGAGTTCCGGATACGCAGTATTTT
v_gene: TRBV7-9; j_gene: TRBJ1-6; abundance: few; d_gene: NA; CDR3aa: CASSLELKGSYNSPLHF; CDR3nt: TGTGCCAGCAGCTTAGAGTTGAAGGGGTCCTATAATTCACCCCTCCACTTT
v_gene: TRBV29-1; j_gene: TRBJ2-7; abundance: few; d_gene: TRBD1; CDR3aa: CSVAGFDAPGTVEQYF; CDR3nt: TGCAGCGTTGCAGGGTTCGATGCACCCGGGACAGTAGAGCAGTACTTC
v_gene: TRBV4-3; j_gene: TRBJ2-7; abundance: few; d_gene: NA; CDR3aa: CASSQDRRGAYEQYF; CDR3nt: TGCGCCAGCAGCCAAGATCGGCGGGGCGCCTACGAGCAGTACTTC
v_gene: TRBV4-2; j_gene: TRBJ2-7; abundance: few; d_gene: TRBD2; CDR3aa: CASSQELAGSYEQYF; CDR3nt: TGTGCCAGCAGCCAAGAACTAGCGGGGTCCTACGAGCAGTACTTC
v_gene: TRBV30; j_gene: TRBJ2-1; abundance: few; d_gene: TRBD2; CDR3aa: CAWSALAGPYNEQFF; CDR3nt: TGTGCCTGGAGTGCTCTAGCGGGTCCTTACAATGAGCAGTTCTTC
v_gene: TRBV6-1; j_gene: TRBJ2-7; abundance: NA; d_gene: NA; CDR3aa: CASSEAGTIHEQYF; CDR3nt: TGTGCCAGCAGTGAAGCGGGCACAATCCACGAGCAGTACTTC
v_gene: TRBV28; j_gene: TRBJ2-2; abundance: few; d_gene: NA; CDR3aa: CASSFTVPGELFF; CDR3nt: TGTGCCAGCAGTTTTACGGTTCCCGGGGAGCTGTTTTTT
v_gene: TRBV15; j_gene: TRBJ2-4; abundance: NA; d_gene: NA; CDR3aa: CATSREHTGGGIIQYF; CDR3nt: TGTGCCACCAGCAGAGAACATACAGGTGGCGGTATCATTCAGTACTTC
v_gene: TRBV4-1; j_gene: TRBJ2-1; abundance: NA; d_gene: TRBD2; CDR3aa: CASSRPGTSGDLSYNEQFF; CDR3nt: TGCGCCAGCAGCCGCCCAGGAACTAGCGGGGATTTATCCTACAATGAGCAGTTCTTC
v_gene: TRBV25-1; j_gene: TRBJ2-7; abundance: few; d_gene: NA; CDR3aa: CASSELDSRYEQYF; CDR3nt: TGTGCCAGCAGTGAATTAGACAGCCGCTACGAGCAGTACTTC
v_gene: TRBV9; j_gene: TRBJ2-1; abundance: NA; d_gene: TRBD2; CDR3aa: CASSVGLAGNYNEQFF; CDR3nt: TGTGCCAGCAGCGTAGGATTAGCGGGGAACTACAATGAGCAGTTCTTC
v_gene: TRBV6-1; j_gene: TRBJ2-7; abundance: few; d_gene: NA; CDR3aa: CASSEMGRQGGSYEQYF; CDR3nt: TGTGCCAGCAGTGAAATGGGTCGGCAGGGAGGCTCCTACGAGCAGTACTTC
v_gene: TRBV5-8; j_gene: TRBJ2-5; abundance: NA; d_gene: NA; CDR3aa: CASSPFESLTQYF; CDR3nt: TGTGCCAGCAGCCCGTTTGAGTCGTTGACCCAGTACTTC
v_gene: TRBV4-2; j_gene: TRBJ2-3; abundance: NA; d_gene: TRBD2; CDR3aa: CASSQRDLAGVIDTQYF; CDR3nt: TGTGCCAGCAGCCAAAGGGATTTAGCGGGAGTTATAGATACGCAGTATTTT
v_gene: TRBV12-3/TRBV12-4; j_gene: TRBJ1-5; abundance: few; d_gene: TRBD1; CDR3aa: CASSSTTGVQPQHF; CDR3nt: TGTGCCAGCAGTTCGACGACAGGGGTACAGCCCCAGCATTTT
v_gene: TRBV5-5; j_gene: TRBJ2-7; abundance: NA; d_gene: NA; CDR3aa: CASNPLLAPSSYEQYF; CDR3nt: TGTGCCAGCAATCCACTCTTAGCGCCGAGCTCCTACGAGCAGTACTTC
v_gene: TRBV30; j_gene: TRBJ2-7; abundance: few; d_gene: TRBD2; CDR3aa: CAWRILAGVSEQYF; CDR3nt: TGTGCCTGGAGGATTCTAGCGGGAGTCAGCGAGCAGTACTTC
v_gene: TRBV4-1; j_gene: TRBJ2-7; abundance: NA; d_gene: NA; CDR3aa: CASSQESRYVYEQYF; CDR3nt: TGCGCCAGCAGCCAAGAGTCAAGGTACGTCTACGAGCAGTACTTC
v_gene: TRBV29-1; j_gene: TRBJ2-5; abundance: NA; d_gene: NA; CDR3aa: CSVEGGRETQYF; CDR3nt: TGCAGCGTTGAAGGGGGACGGGAGACCCAGTACTTC
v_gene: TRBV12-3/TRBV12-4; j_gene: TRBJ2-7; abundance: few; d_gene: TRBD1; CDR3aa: CASSSWDRGYEQYF; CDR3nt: TGTGCCAGCAGTTCCTGGGACAGGGGATACGAGCAGTACTTC
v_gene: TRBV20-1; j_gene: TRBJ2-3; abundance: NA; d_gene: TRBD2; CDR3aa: CSAREALAGDTDTQYF; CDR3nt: TGCAGTGCTAGAGAAGCGCTAGCGGGAGACACAGATACGCAGTATTTT
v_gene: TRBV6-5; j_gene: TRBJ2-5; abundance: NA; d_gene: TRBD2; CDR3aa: CASRGGSQGTQYF; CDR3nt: TGTGCCAGCCGGGGGGGGAGCCAGGGAACCCAGTACTTC
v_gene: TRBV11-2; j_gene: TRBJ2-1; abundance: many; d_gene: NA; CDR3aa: CASSLAGGSYNEQFF; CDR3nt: TGTGCCAGCAGCTTAGCGGGCGGCTCCTACAATGAGCAGTTCTTC
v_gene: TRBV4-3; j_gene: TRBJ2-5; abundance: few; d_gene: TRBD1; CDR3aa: CASSQRDRGQETQYF; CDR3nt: TGCGCCAGCAGCCAACGTGACAGGGGACAGGAGACCCAGTACTTC
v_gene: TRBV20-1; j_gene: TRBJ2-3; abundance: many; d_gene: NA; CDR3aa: CSAVRLDGADTQYF; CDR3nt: TGCAGTGCCGTCAGACTAGATGGAGCAGATACGCAGTATTTT
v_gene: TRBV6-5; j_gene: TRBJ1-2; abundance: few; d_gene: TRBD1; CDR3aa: CAVGTGGIYGYTF; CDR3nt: TGTGCAGTGGGGACAGGGGGGATCTATGGCTACACCTTC